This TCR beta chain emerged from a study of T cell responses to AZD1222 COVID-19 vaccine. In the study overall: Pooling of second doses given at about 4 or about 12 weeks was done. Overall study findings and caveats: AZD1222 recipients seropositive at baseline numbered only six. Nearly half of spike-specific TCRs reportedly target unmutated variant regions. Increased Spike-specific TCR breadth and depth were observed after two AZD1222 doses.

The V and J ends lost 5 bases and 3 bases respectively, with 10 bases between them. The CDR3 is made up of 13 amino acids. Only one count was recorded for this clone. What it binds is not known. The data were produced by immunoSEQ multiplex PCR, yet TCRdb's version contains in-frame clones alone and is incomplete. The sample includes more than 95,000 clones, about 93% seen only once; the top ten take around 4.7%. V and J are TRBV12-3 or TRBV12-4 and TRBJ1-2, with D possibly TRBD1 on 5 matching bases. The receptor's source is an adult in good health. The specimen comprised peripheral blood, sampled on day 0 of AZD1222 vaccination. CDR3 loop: CASSGGTDYGYTF. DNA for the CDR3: TGTGCCAGCAGTGGGGGGACGGACTATGGCTACACCTTC.